These T cell receptor beta chains were read from a single sample in a study of shared clonotypes between healthy human individuals. Data came from immunoSEQ multiplex PCR; TCRdb stores just in-frame clones and leaves some out. The table has approximately 840,000 clones, approximately 97% seen once. The sample comprised naive CD8+ T cells sorted from blood. All receptors come from a man under 40 in good health. The conserved cysteine and the conserved F or W are not part of the CDR3 here. A D gene is named only where the DNA matches it firmly.

>TRBD2|16|TRBV5-1
ASSLGLAGLTSTDTQY
>TRBD1|13|TRBV7-9
ASSFHGQGLYEQY
>TRBD2|16|TRBV5-1
ASSLAPLAGDVSYEQY
>-|13|TRBV7-5
ARSFRGTSSYEQY
>TRBD2|15|TRBV11-2
ASSPRTSGRERNEQF
>TRBD1|16|TRBV9
ASSSRTGGSSNTGELF
>TRBD2|12|TRBV27
ASSPTSDPYEQY
>-|13|TRBV9
ASSVGGGGSSEQF
>-|11|TRBV9
ASSFLNTGELF
>-|15|TRBV5-1
ASSLDFRDHSYNEQF
>-|15|TRBV7-2
ASSLTDRGLAKNIQY
>-|16|TRBV28
ASSSPLNPRDTDGEQY
>-|13|TRBV4-1
ASSQDRTSPTEAF
>-|15|TRBV7-7
ASSLGSPGSSYNEQF
>TRBD1|13|TRBV7-9
ASSFSPGGTYEQY
>TRBD2|13|TRBV27
ASSLWASGSYEQY
>-|12|TRBV11-2
ASSLGPETWELF
>TRBD1|15|TRBV7-9
ASSYPDRGYATGELF
>-|11|TRBV5-5
ASSLALGLEAF
>-|12|TRBV10-3
AISGTVETYEQY
>-|12|TRBV5-5
ASSLEGKSYEQY
>TRBD2|12|TRBV13
ASSLGLVVYEQY
>-|11|TRBV28
ASHIRTNEKLF
>TRBD2|12|TRBV27
ASSPSGASYEQY
>-|11|TRBV14
ASSQVYRGEQY
>-|12|TRBV2
ASSPVGLQETQY
>-|11|TRBV6-5
ASSSGGAHEQY
>-|11|TRBV7-2
ASSLVSSAEQY
>TRBD2|18|TRBV13
ASSLGLAGYSHSGANVLT
>TRBD2|14|TRBV9
ASSVEAGDPQETQY
>-|14|TRBV7-2
ASSLAWTVSGYGYT
>TRBD1|12|TRBV5-1
ASSPGQGILGYT
>TRBD1|12|TRBV19
ASSTRQGWTEAF
>TRBD1|15|TRBV4-1
ASSQETDRGFSPAQH
>-|13|TRBV9
ASSVGGLSNQPQH
>-|12|TRBV28
ASSPDLGDGELF
>-|10|TRBV11-2
ASSLGGGEAF
>-|12|TRBV7-9
ASSLSGGAYEQY
>TRBD2|12|TRBV27
AILSGRTRYEQF
>TRBD1|14|TRBV27
ASSLIGDRGDTEAF
>-|12|TRBV6-1
ASSPSQVAYEQY
>-|12|TRBV7-2
ASSLPNSYNEQF
>TRBD1|14|TRBV7-8
ASSLSVTGGRTEAF
>-|12|TRBV29-1
SVDGGPRPYEQY
>-|9|TRBV14
ASSVGYEQY
>TRBD1|14|TRBV5-8
ASSFARDSLWVEQY
>-|9|TRBV5-1
ASSLLDEQF
>-|11|TRBV27
AINGPSRNEQY
>-|11|TRBV11-2
ASSLAVDQPQH
>-|14|TRBV5-8
ASGIIATSYSDEQF